One sample yielded the 5 T cell receptor beta chains listed below, sequenced in a study of blood T cell repertoires in COVID-19. The method was immunoSEQ multiplex PCR; TCRdb's version includes in-frame clones alone and lacks a portion of them. The sample records tens of thousands of clones, about nine tenths being singletons. Sequenced input: peripheral blood. The receptor source for this set is a human donor in a cohort sampled during active COVID-19.

The CDR3 sequence is CASRKEWGTAVPRGYTF. CDR3 DNA: TGTGCCAGCAGAAAAGAGTGGGGGACAGCTGTCCCGAGGGGCTACACCTTC. The rearrangement joins TRBV7-2 to TRBJ1-2; 7 nucleotides line up with TRBD1. CDR1 SGHTA and CDR2 FQGNSA come from the germline V gene. Trimming cost V 6 bases and J 8 bases; bases outside gene matches: 21. The CDR3 runs 17 residues.

The J gene is TRBJ2-1, the V gene TRBV7-9, with 7 bases fitting TRBD1. The CDR3 sequence is 16 residues long. V lost 2 bases to trimming and J lost 6 bases; unmatched junction nucleotides: 10. Germline V gene sequence: CDR1 SEHNR, CDR2 FQNEAQ (reference sequence). Here the CDR3 DNA reads TGTGCCAGCAGCTTACGCCTGGCAGGGGGTCGCAATGAGCAGTTCTTC. Translating gives CASSLRLAGGRNEQFF.

The rearrangement joins TRBV28 to TRBJ1-1; weak D call: TRBD1 (5 bases). CDR1 is MDHEN and CDR2 is SYDVKM in the germline V gene. The CDR3 contains 16 residues. Trimming removed 5 bases from V and 2 bases from J, with 18 bases in between. The CDR3 DNA is TGTGCCAGCAGTACAATGGGAGGGGCCCCCAACACTGAAGCTTTCTTT. It yields the protein CASSTMGGAPNTEAFF.

This chain uses TRBV5-1 with TRBJ2-1; the match to TRBD1 covers 11 bases. In germline, CDR1 is SGHRS, CDR2 YFSETQ. Germline trimming cut 9 bases from V and 3 bases from J; bases unmatched to any gene: 8. The CDR3 loop spans 15 amino acids. For the CDR3, the DNA is TGCGCCACCGCCGCCGGGACAGGGGGCTACAATGAGCAGTTCTTC. This gives the protein CATAAGTGGYNEQFF.

This clone was counted a few times. The rearrangement joins TRBV6-2 or TRBV6-3 to TRBJ2-7, with TRBD1 matching 10 bases. The V gene's germline CDR1 is MNHEY and CDR2 SVGEGT. J was trimmed by 2 bases and V by 6 bases; bases with no gene match: 7. The CDR3 extends over 15 amino acids. CDR3 protein: CASSPDRGRTYEQYF. The CDR3 coding sequence is TGTGCCAGCAGCCCTGACAGGGGGCGTACCTACGAGCAGTACTTC.